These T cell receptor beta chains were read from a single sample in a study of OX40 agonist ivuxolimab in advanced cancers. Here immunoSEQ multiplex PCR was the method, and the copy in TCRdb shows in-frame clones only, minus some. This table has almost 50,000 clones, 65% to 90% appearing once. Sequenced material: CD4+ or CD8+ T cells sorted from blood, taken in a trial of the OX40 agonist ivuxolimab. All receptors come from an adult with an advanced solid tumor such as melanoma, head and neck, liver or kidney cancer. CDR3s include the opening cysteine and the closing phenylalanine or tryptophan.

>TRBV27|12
CASSLNTGELFF
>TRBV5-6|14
CASSLSDVVYEQYF
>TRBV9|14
CASTLGGGDYGYTF
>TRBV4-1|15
CASSQADGFGDSEFF
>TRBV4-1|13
CASSQDAGIEQYF
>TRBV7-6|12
CASSLAEETQYF
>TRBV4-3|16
CASSQDRDFSYNEQFF
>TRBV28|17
CASSLLTGTGVGETQYF
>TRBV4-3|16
CASSQDSRGSNYGYTF
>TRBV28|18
CASSLRTGVSRPGNTIYF
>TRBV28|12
CASWTENTEAFF
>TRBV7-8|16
CASSSPKTGGTSEAFF
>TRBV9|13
CASSADLSGEQYF
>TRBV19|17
CASSLTGGAATNEKLFF
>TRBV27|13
CASSLGENTEAFF
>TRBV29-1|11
CSVDKDYGYTF
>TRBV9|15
CASSLGTGDSYEQYF
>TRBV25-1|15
CASRPTGGLTGELFF
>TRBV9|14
CASSSRGLNNEQFF
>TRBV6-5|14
CASSYLGPYDTQYF
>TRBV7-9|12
CASSWGTDTQYF
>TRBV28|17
CASTPGQGVLQNTEAFF
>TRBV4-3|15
CASSQGTASGNTIYF
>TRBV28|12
CASSRMNTEAFF
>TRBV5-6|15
CASSLIRLMNTEAFF
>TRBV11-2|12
CASSLAQETQYF
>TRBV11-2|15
CASSFWTLNTGELFF
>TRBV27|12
CASSSTGVGYTF
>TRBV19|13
CASSSTGSYEQYF
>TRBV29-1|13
CSVLGGGANEQFF
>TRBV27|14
CASSKGTYGTEAFF
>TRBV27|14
CASSFGGGGTEAFF
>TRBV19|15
CASSMGVYSNQPQHF
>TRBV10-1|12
CASSAGAYEQYF
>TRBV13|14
CASSPGGGNSPLHF